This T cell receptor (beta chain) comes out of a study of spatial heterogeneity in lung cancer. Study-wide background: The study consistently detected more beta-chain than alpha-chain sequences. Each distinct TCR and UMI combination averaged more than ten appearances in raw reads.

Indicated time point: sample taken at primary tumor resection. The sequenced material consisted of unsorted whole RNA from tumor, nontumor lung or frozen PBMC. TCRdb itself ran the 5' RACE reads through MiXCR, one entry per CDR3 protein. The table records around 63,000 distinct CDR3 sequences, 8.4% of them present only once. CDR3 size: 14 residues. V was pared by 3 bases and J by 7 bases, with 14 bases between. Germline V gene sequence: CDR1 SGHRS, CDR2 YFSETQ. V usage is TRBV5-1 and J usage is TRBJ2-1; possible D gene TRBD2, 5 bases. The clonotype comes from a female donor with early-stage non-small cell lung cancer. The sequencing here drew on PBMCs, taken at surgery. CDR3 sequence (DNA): TGCGCCAGCAGCTCTCGAGGGCGTAGTAATGAGCAGTTCTTC. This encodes CASSSRGRSNEQFF.